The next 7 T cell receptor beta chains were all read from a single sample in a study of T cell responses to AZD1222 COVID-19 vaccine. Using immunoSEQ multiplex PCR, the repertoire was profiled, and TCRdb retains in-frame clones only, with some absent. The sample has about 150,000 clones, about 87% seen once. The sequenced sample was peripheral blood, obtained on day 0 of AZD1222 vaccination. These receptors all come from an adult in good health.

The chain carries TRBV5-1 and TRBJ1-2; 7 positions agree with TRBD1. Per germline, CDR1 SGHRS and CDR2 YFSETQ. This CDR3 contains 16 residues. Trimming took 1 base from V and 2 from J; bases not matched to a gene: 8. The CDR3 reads CASSLWGTDKNYGYTF. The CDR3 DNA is TGCGCCAGCAGCTTGTGGGGGACAGATAAAAACTATGGCTACACCTTC.

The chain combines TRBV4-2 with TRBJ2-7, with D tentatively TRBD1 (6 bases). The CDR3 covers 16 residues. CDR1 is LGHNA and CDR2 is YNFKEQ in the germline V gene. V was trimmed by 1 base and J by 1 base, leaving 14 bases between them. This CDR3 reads CASSQVVQGDSYEQYF. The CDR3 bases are TGTGCCAGCAGCCAAGTGGTACAGGGAGATTCCTACGAGCAGTACTTC.

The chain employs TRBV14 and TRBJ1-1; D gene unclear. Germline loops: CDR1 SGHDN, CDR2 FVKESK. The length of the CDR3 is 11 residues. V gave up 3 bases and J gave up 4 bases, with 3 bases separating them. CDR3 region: CASSHITEAFF. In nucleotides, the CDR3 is TGTGCCAGCAGCCACATCACTGAAGCTTTCTTT.

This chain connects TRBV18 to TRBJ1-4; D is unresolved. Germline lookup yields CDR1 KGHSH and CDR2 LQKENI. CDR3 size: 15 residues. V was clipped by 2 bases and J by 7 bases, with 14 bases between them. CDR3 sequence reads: CASSPSVDDLEKLFF. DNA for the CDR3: TGTGCCAGCTCACCATCGGTGGACGACCTTGAAAAACTGTTTTTT.

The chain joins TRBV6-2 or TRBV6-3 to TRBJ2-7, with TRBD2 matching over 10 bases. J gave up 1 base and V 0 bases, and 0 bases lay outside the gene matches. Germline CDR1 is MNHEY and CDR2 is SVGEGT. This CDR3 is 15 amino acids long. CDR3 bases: TGTGCCAGCAGTTACTCGGGACTAGCGTCCTACGAGCAGTACTTC. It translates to CASSYSGLASYEQYF.

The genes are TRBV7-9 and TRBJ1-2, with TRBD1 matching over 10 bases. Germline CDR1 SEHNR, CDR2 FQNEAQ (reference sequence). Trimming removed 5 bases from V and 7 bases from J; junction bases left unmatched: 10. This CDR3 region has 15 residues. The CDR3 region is CASSAPGTGATGYTF. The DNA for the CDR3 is TGTGCCAGCAGCGCACCCGGGACAGGGGCGACTGGCTACACCTTC.

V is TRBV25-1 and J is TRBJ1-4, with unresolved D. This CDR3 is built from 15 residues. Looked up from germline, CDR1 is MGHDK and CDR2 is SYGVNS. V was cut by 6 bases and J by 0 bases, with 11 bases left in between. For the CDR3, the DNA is TGTGCCAGCAGCGCCAGCGAACCAACTAATGAAAAACTGTTTTTT. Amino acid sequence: CASSASEPTNEKLFF.